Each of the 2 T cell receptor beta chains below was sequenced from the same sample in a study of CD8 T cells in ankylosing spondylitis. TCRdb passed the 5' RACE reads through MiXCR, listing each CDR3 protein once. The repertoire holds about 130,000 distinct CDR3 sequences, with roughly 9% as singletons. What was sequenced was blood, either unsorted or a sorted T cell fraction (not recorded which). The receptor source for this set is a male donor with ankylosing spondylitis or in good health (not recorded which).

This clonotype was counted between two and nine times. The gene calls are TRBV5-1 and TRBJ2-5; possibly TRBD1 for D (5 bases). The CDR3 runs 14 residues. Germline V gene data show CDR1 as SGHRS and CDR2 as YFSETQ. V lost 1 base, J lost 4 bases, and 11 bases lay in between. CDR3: CASSLRWGGETQYF. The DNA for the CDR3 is TGCGCCAGCAGCTTGAGATGGGGCGGAGAGACCCAGTACTTC.

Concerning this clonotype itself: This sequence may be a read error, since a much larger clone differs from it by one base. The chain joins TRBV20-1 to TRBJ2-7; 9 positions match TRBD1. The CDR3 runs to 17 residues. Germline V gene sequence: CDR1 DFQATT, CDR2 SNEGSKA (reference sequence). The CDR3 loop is CCARVPKQGARSYEQYF. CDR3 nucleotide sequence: TGCTGTGCTAGAGTCCCTAAACAGGGGGCCCGATCCTACGAGCAGTACTTC.